Listed below are T cell receptor beta chains from one sample, sequenced in a study of blood T cell repertoires in COVID-19. This table comes from immunoSEQ multiplex PCR, and its TCRdb copy is limited to in-frame clones, with some not included. The data hold roughly 30,000 clones, with about 91% observed a single time. The sequencing input was peripheral blood. The receptor source for this set is a human donor with acute or convalescent COVID-19. The donor label of this sample is uncertain. Each CDR3 is given with its conserved first and last residue. Fields, in order: J gene, clone size, V gene, D gene, CDR3 DNA, CDR3 protein. The D gene is left open where the match is weak. The listing skips clone size in some rows; elsewhere it reads once, few, many or a size class.

J gene: TRBJ2-7; clone size: NA; V gene: TRBV14; D gene: NA; CDR3 DNA: TGTGCCAGCAGCCAAGAGGTCCGAAACGGGGAGCAGTACTTC; CDR3 protein: CASSQEVRNGEQYF
J gene: TRBJ2-4; clone size: NA; V gene: TRBV18; D gene: TRBD2; CDR3 DNA: TGTGCCAGCTCACCAGAGACAGCGGGGATTCAGTACTTC; CDR3 protein: CASSPETAGIQYF
J gene: TRBJ2-2; clone size: NA; V gene: TRBV7-6; D gene: TRBD1; CDR3 DNA: TGTGCCAGCAGCCAATCCGGGACAGGGGGCGACACCGGGGAGCTGTTTTTT; CDR3 protein: CASSQSGTGGDTGELFF
J gene: TRBJ1-1; clone size: NA; V gene: TRBV7-9; D gene: TRBD1; CDR3 DNA: TGTGCCAGCAGCAAGGGGACAGTGGCCACTGAAGCTTTCTTT; CDR3 protein: CASSKGTVATEAFF
J gene: TRBJ2-3; clone size: NA; V gene: TRBV15; D gene: TRBD2; CDR3 DNA: TGTGCCACCAGCAGAGAAGGACTAGCGGCCACAGATACGCAGTATTTT; CDR3 protein: CATSREGLAATDTQYF
J gene: TRBJ2-1; clone size: NA; V gene: TRBV27; D gene: TRBD2; CDR3 DNA: TGTGCCAGCAGTATAGGAGCGGGGGGGCTCTACAATGAGCAGTTCTTC; CDR3 protein: CASSIGAGGLYNEQFF
J gene: TRBJ1-3; clone size: once; V gene: TRBV27; D gene: NA; CDR3 DNA: TGTGCCAGTATCGGACATACAGGAAACACCATATATTTT; CDR3 protein: CASIGHTGNTIYF
J gene: TRBJ1-1; clone size: few; V gene: TRBV6-2/TRBV6-3; D gene: NA; CDR3 DNA: TGTGCCAGCAGCCAGGGGTACACTGAAGCTTTCTTT; CDR3 protein: CASSQGYTEAFF
J gene: TRBJ1-6; clone size: NA; V gene: TRBV27; D gene: TRBD1; CDR3 DNA: TGTGCCAGCAGCCCTCTAAGGCAGGGACAGACATTTTCACCCCTCCACTTT; CDR3 protein: CASSPLRQGQTFSPLHF
J gene: TRBJ1-1; clone size: NA; V gene: TRBV27; D gene: NA; CDR3 DNA: TGTGCCAGCAGGTATAAGCAGAACACTGAAGCTTTCTTT; CDR3 protein: CASRYKQNTEAFF
J gene: TRBJ2-3; clone size: NA; V gene: TRBV28; D gene: NA; CDR3 DNA: TGTGCCAGCAGTCCGCCCCCCAGGGGTCGCACAGATACGCAGTATTTT; CDR3 protein: CASSPPPRGRTDTQYF
J gene: TRBJ2-5; clone size: NA; V gene: TRBV7-2; D gene: TRBD1; CDR3 DNA: TGTGCCAGCAGCCCCTTGACAGGGCATGAGGCCCAGTACTTC; CDR3 protein: CASSPLTGHEAQYF
J gene: TRBJ1-1; clone size: NA; V gene: TRBV19; D gene: NA; CDR3 DNA: TGTGCCAGTAGTGGCAGGGCCTCCAACACTGAAGCTTTCTTT; CDR3 protein: CASSGRASNTEAFF
J gene: TRBJ1-1; clone size: NA; V gene: TRBV2; D gene: TRBD1; CDR3 DNA: TGTGCCAGCACCCCGGGACAGGGACCCACTGAAGCTTTCTTT; CDR3 protein: CASTPGQGPTEAFF
J gene: TRBJ1-1; clone size: NA; V gene: TRBV5-1; D gene: TRBD1; CDR3 DNA: TGCGCCAGCAGAATTGACAGGGCGAACACTGAAGCTTTCTTT; CDR3 protein: CASRIDRANTEAFF
J gene: TRBJ1-3; clone size: NA; V gene: TRBV28; D gene: NA; CDR3 DNA: TGTGCCAGCTCTAAGGGGGGGTCCGCCTACTCTGGAAACACCATATATTTT; CDR3 protein: CASSKGGSAYSGNTIYF
J gene: TRBJ2-1; clone size: few; V gene: TRBV7-2; D gene: TRBD2; CDR3 DNA: TGTGCCAGCAGCCCGACTAGCGGGGGGGCCGTCTACAATGAGCAGTTCTTC; CDR3 protein: CASSPTSGGAVYNEQFF
J gene: TRBJ2-5; clone size: NA; V gene: TRBV4-1; D gene: NA; CDR3 DNA: TGCGCCAGCAGCCAAGTCCAGCTGCGGGAGACCCAGTACTTC; CDR3 protein: CASSQVQLRETQYF
J gene: TRBJ1-5; clone size: once; V gene: TRBV7-8; D gene: TRBD1; CDR3 DNA: TGTGCCAGCAGCTCAACCCCCGGGACAGGGCTAAATCAGCCCCAGCATTTT; CDR3 protein: CASSSTPGTGLNQPQHF
J gene: TRBJ1-5; clone size: NA; V gene: TRBV28; D gene: NA; CDR3 DNA: TGTGCCAGCTCGGGACAATTCCTTCATCAGCCCCAGCATTTT; CDR3 protein: CASSGQFLHQPQHF
J gene: TRBJ1-5; clone size: NA; V gene: TRBV30; D gene: NA; CDR3 DNA: TGTGCCTGGAGTGTAGCGGGCCGCAATCAGCCCCAGCATTTT; CDR3 protein: CAWSVAGRNQPQHF
J gene: TRBJ1-1; clone size: NA; V gene: TRBV27; D gene: NA; CDR3 DNA: TGTGCCAGCAGTGCAGGCAGATACACTGAAGCTTTCTTT; CDR3 protein: CASSAGRYTEAFF
J gene: TRBJ1-6; clone size: NA; V gene: TRBV19; D gene: TRBD1; CDR3 DNA: TGTGCCAGTAGTCCCGACAGGGGGGCGAGTTCACCCCTCCACTTT; CDR3 protein: CASSPDRGASSPLHF
J gene: TRBJ2-2; clone size: NA; V gene: TRBV5-1; D gene: TRBD2; CDR3 DNA: TGCGCCAGCAGCCCACGTCTAGCGGGTAACACCGGGGAGCTGTTTTTT; CDR3 protein: CASSPRLAGNTGELFF
J gene: TRBJ2-2; clone size: NA; V gene: TRBV6-5; D gene: NA; CDR3 DNA: TGTGCCAGCAGTTACTCTGACTGGAACACCGGGGAGCTGTTTTTT; CDR3 protein: CASSYSDWNTGELFF
J gene: TRBJ2-2; clone size: NA; V gene: TRBV21-1; D gene: NA; CDR3 DNA: TGTGCCAGCAGCAAACTCGGGAGGGAGAACACCGGGGAGCTGTTTTTT; CDR3 protein: CASSKLGRENTGELFF
J gene: TRBJ1-4; clone size: NA; V gene: TRBV19; D gene: TRBD1; CDR3 DNA: TGTGCCAGTGGACAGGCAGGCAATGAAAAACTGTTTTTT; CDR3 protein: CASGQAGNEKLFF
J gene: TRBJ1-1; clone size: NA; V gene: TRBV30; D gene: NA; CDR3 DNA: TGTGCCTGGATCGGACAGCTGTTCATGAACACTGAAGCTTTCTTT; CDR3 protein: CAWIGQLFMNTEAFF
J gene: TRBJ2-2; clone size: few; V gene: TRBV7-9; D gene: TRBD1; CDR3 DNA: TGTGCCAGCAGCCCAGGACAGGGTCGCACCGGGGAGCTGTTTTTT; CDR3 protein: CASSPGQGRTGELFF
J gene: TRBJ2-1; clone size: many; V gene: TRBV13; D gene: NA; CDR3 DNA: TGTGCCAGCAGCTTACCCGGGACTGACTCCTACAATGAGCAGTTCTTC; CDR3 protein: CASSLPGTDSYNEQFF
J gene: TRBJ2-3; clone size: NA; V gene: TRBV29-1; D gene: NA; CDR3 DNA: TGCAGCGTCCGGCCTGGAGCAGATACGCAGTATTTT; CDR3 protein: CSVRPGADTQYF
J gene: TRBJ1-5; clone size: once; V gene: TRBV5-5; D gene: NA; CDR3 DNA: TGTGCCAGCAGCCAAAAGGCCGGGTATAGCAATCAGCCCCAGCATTTT; CDR3 protein: CASSQKAGYSNQPQHF
J gene: TRBJ2-5; clone size: few; V gene: TRBV6-6; D gene: TRBD2; CDR3 DNA: TGTGCCAGCTTGGCGGGGGGTAAGGGTGAGACCCAGTACTTC; CDR3 protein: CASLAGGKGETQYF
J gene: TRBJ1-5; clone size: NA; V gene: TRBV7-9; D gene: NA; CDR3 DNA: TGTGCCAGCAGCTGGGGGGGTAACCAGCCCCAGCATTTT; CDR3 protein: CASSWGGNQPQHF
J gene: TRBJ2-3; clone size: NA; V gene: TRBV6-5; D gene: NA; CDR3 DNA: TGTGCCAGCAGCCCCGGGGTGTATACGCAGTATTTT; CDR3 protein: CASSPGVYTQYF